The source of this T cell receptor (beta chain) is a study of blood T cell repertoires in COVID-19. Study-wide context: Whether acute or convalescent, the COVID-19 samples came from the United States, Italy and Spain.

As handled by the study authors: Amplifying reference gene primers gave estimates of nucleated cell counts. TCRdb's copy holds only in-frame clones and misses some; the assay was immunoSEQ multiplex PCR. V and J calls and clone size are copied from that table; D and trimming were computed from the DNA. Altogether roughly 250,000 clones are present, around 89% being singletons, with the ten largest covering over 1%. Enrollees, roughly 18 to 95 years old, lived in fewer than 25 US areas. The germline V gene has CDR1 SGHNT and CDR2 YYREEE (reference sequence). The V gene end was trimmed by 2 bases and the J gene end by 5 bases; junction bases not matched to a gene: 9. The CDR3 sequence is 16 residues long.

J is TRBJ1-1 and V is TRBV5-4; 10 positions match TRBD1. The source of this sequence is a woman in her 40s with acute COVID-19. What was sequenced was PBMCs or T cells enriched from blood (not recorded which). DNA of the CDR3: TGTGCCAGCAGCTTTCCACCCGGACAGGGGGTTACTGAAGCTTTCTTT. Translation gives CASSFPPGQGVTEAFF.